A selection of T cell receptor beta chains follows, all from one sample in a study of T cells in Graves' hyperthyroidism and ophthalmopathy. TCRdb re-called the multiplex PCR reads with MiXCR, one entry per CDR3 protein. The sample carries fewer than 400,000 distinct CDR3 sequences, 15% to 20% recorded once. The sample was blood. These receptors originate from a man aged 25-45 years with Graves' hyperthyroidism. Each CDR3 is given with its conserved first and last residue. D genes are given only for firm matches. The size field is filled for only some rows; it gives once, few, many or a size class.

.,TRBV18,TRBJ1-2,few,TGTGCCAGCTCACCGTCGAACAGAAATTGGGGCTACACCTTC,CASSPSNRNWGYTF
.,TRBV5-5,TRBJ2-7,few,TGTGCCAGCAGCTTAATTAACAGGGAGTACGAGCAGTACTTC,CASSLINREYEQYF
TRBD1,TRBV4-1,TRBJ1-2,.,TGCGCCAGCAGCCAAGAGGGAGACAGGGTGAGGGAAAACTATGGCTACACCTTC,CASSQEGDRVRENYGYTF
.,TRBV6-5,TRBJ2-5,.,TGTGCCAGCAGTTACCGGGACCCCAGAGGATTTCAAGAGACCCAGTACTTC,CASSYRDPRGFQETQYF
TRBD1,TRBV19,TRBJ2-1,few,TGTGCCAGTAGTATTACCCCCGGAACAGGGGGAGCCTACAATGAGCAGTTCTTC,CASSITPGTGGAYNEQFF
.,TRBV7-2,TRBJ2-3,many,TGTGCCAGCAGCCCCCAGAGCGGGAGCACAGATACGCAGTATTTT,CASSPQSGSTDTQYF
TRBD1,TRBV6-4,TRBJ2-2,.,TGTGCCAGCAGAGAGACAGGGGGCAGCACCGGGGAGCTGTTTTTT,CASRETGGSTGELFF
TRBD1,TRBV3-1,TRBJ2-1,.,TGTGCCAGCAGCCTAACCGGGACAGTACCCTACAATGAGCAGTTCTTC,CASSLTGTVPYNEQFF
.,TRBV5-1,TRBJ2-7,many,TGCGCCAGCACTTGGGGGGGGGGCGAAGAGCAGTACTTC,CASTWGGGEEQYF
TRBD1,TRBV20-1,TRBJ2-7,few,TGCAGTGCTAGAGATGGAGGGACAGGGAGTTTCAACGAGCAGTACTTC,CSARDGGTGSFNEQYF
TRBD1,TRBV30,TRBJ2-2,.,TGTGCCTGGGGGCCTTGGGACAGGGGTTACACCGGGGAGCTGTTTTTT,CAWGPWDRGYTGELFF
TRBD1,TRBV20-1,TRBJ1-2,few,TGCAGTGCTAGGGAGGGACAGCTATGGGATGGCTACACCTTC,CSAREGQLWDGYTF
TRBD1,TRBV20-1,TRBJ2-7,many,TGCAGTGCTACGGACAGGGAGCTCTACGAGCAGTACTTC,CSATDRELYEQYF
.,TRBV2,TRBJ2-1,many,TGTGCCAGCATCCGATCGGACTACAATGAGCAGTTCTTC,CASIRSDYNEQFF
.,TRBV24-1,TRBJ2-7,many,TGTGCCACCAGTGATACCTTCCAGGCACCCTACGAGCAGTACTTC,CATSDTFQAPYEQYF
TRBD2,TRBV30,TRBJ2-1,many,TGTGCCTGGAGTGGGCTAGCGGGGGATGAGCAGTTCTTC,CAWSGLAGDEQFF
.,TRBV14,TRBJ2-3,few,TGTGCCAGCAGCCTACAATTGGGGCGCACAGATACGCAGTATTTT,CASSLQLGRTDTQYF
.,TRBV18,TRBJ2-1,many,TGTGCCAGCTCACCTTTAACGAGCGACAATGAGCAGTTCTTC,CASSPLTSDNEQFF
.,TRBV28,TRBJ1-3,.,TGTGCCAGCAGTACCGGGATCCAACTCTCTGGAAACACCATATATTTT,CASSTGIQLSGNTIYF
TRBD1,TRBV20-1,TRBJ1-1,many,TGCAGTGCTAAGGGAGGGGGCGAGGGGACTGAAGCTTTCTTT,CSAKGGGEGTEAFF
.,TRBV9,TRBJ2-5,.,TGTGCCAGTCAAGCGGAAGGGGGTGAAGAGACCCAGTACTTC,CASQAEGGEETQYF
.,TRBV28,TRBJ1-4,.,TGTGCCAGCAGTCAAATGGGTACGGGGGCTTTCGCTGAAAAACTGTTTTTT,CASSQMGTGAFAEKLFF
.,TRBV30,TRBJ2-3,.,TGTGCCTGGCTGGAGCCTGGCGCGGTAGGTACGCAGTATTTT,CAWLEPGAVGTQYF
.,TRBV7-8,TRBJ2-3,.,TGTGCCAGCAGCTCCCGGCGGATTAGCACAGATACGCAGTATTTT,CASSSRRISTDTQYF
.,TRBV18,TRBJ2-2,many,TGTGCCAGCTCAACCGACAGACCTAACACCGGGGAGCTGTTTTTT,CASSTDRPNTGELFF
TRBD2,TRBV6-1,TRBJ2-2,.,TGTGCCAGCAGCGAAGACTTAGCGGGAGGGAACACCGGGGAGCTGTTTTTT,CASSEDLAGGNTGELFF
.,TRBV6-1,TRBJ2-7,few,TGTGCCAGCATTGGGACCCACGAGCAGTACTTC,CASIGTHEQYF
.,TRBV14,TRBJ2-1,few,TGTGCCAGCAGCTTAGCGGATTCCACAGGTGAGCAGTTCTTC,CASSLADSTGEQFF
.,TRBV12-3/TRBV12-4,TRBJ2-6,.,TGTGCCAGCAGTTCGGCAGGGCACTCTGGGGCCAACGTCCTGACTTTC,CASSSAGHSGANVLTF
.,TRBV20-1,TRBJ2-5,.,TGCAGTGCTAGAGAGACCCGGGGCGGTGGGACCCAGTACTTC,CSARETRGGGTQYF
TRBD1,TRBV29-1,TRBJ2-7,few,TGCAGCGCCCGGACAGGGCGCACCTACGAGCAGTACTTC,CSARTGRTYEQYF
TRBD1,TRBV19,TRBJ1-1,few,TGTGCCAGTACCATCGGGACAGGAGGCACTGAAGCTTTCTTT,CASTIGTGGTEAFF
.,TRBV20-1,TRBJ2-7,many,TGCAGTGCCGGGATAGCGAATACGAGTAAGCAGTACTTC,CSAGIANTSKQYF
TRBD2,TRBV2,TRBJ2-3,many,TGTGCCAGCAGTGGGCTAGCGGGAGGAGATACGCAGTATTTT,CASSGLAGGDTQYF
.,TRBV24-1,TRBJ2-5,few,TGTGCCACCAGTGATTTGGGGACCTCGGGGACCCAGTACTTC,CATSDLGTSGTQYF
.,TRBV7-2,TRBJ2-5,.,TGTGCCAGCAGCTTATGGGGGACCGGGCGACCCCAAGAGACCCAGTACTTC,CASSLWGTGRPQETQYF
.,TRBV3-1,TRBJ2-5,many,TGTGCCAGCAGCCAACCGGCAGAGACCCAGTACTTC,CASSQPAETQYF
.,TRBV10-3,TRBJ1-5,few,TGTGCCATCAGTGAGTTGGGGATTCAAAATCAGCCCCAGCATTTT,CAISELGIQNQPQHF
TRBD2,TRBV6-1,TRBJ2-1,few,TGTGCCAGCAGTGATGACGGGAGGATGAACAATGAGCAGTTCTTC,CASSDDGRMNNEQFF
.,TRBV6-5,TRBJ1-2,few,TGTGCCAGCAGTTACGGGACATGGAGTGGCTACACCTTC,CASSYGTWSGYTF
.,TRBV7-9,TRBJ2-2,few,TGTGCCAGCAGCTTTCGGTCCACCGGGGAGCTGTTTTTT,CASSFRSTGELFF
TRBD1,TRBV20-1,TRBJ2-7,few,TGCAGTGCTAGCAGGGGGCTGATAAACTACGAGCAGTACTTC,CSASRGLINYEQYF